This entry features one TCR beta chain sequence. Its antigen is not known. A multiplex PCR was run with 60 Vbeta primers and 13 Jbeta primers. TCRdb's table, derived via immunoSEQ multiplex PCR, lists solely in-frame clones and lacks some. The data include 150,000 or so clones; the top ten clones carry 1.6%. The data were obtained in a study of cytomegalovirus exposure and HLA in healthy donors. General study findings and limits: In an earlier analysis, most TCR beta V segments were productive about 87% or about 30% of the time.

This CDR3 contains 12 residues. After removal of 7 bases from V and 4 bases from J, the junction contained 2 bases not matched to a gene. CDR1 LNHDA and CDR2 SQIVND come from the germline V gene (reference sequence). The specimen was PBMCs. This chain joins TRBV19 and TRBJ1-1, with 8 bases aligning to TRBD1. The clonotype was recovered from a middle-aged woman in good health and CMV-seropositive. CDR3 sequence (DNA): TGTGCCAGTACAACAGGGGGCACTGAAGCTTTCTTT. Residues: CASTTGGTEAFF.